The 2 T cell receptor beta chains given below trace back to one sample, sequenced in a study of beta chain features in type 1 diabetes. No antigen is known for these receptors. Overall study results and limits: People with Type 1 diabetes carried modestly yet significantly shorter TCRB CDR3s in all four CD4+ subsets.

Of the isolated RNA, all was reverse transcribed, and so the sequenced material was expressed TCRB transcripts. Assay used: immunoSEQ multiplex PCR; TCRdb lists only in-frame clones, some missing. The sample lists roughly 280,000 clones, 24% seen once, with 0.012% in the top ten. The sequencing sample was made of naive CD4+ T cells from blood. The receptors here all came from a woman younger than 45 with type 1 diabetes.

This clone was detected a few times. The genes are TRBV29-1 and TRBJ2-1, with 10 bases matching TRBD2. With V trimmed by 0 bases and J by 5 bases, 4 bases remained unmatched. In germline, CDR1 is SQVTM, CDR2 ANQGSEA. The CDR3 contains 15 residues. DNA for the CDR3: TGCAGCGTTGAAGATAGCCTAGCGGGGGACAATGAGCAGTTCTTC. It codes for CSVEDSLAGDNEQFF.

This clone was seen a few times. The CDR3 sequence is CASSFGYGTEAFF. CDR3 nucleotide sequence: TGTGCCAGCAGCTTCGGTTATGGCACTGAAGCTTTCTTT. The chain links TRBV11-2 to TRBJ1-1, with unresolved D. The CDR3 sequence is 13 residues long. Trimming took 3 bases from V and 4 from J, leaving 9 bases between them. The germline V gene encodes CDR1 SGHAT and CDR2 FQNNGV. The complete variable domain, with remaining parts taken from reference TRBV11-2 and TRBJ1-1, reads EAGVAQSPRYKIIEKRQSVAFWCNPISGHATLYWYQQILGQGPKLLIQFQNNGVVDDSQLPKDRFSAERLKGVDSTLKIQPAKLEDSAVYLCASSFGYGTEAFFGQGTRLTVV.